These 18 T cell receptor beta chains were all obtained from the same sample, sequenced in a study of blood T cell repertoires in COVID-19. Assay: immunoSEQ multiplex PCR; the TCRdb copy retains only in-frame clones and omits some. The table records over 150,000 clones, roughly 84% of them present only once. Source material: peripheral blood. These receptor sequences come from a man between 60 and 75 years old with COVID-19, enrolled during active disease.

The V and J genes are TRBV7-9 and TRBJ1-2, with D possibly matching TRBD1 (5 bases). Germline V gives CDR1 SEHNR, CDR2 FQNEAQ (reference sequence). This CDR3 region has 12 residues. The V gene lost 2 bases and the J gene lost 4 bases, with 5 bases spanning the gap. CDR3 DNA: TGTGCCAGCAGCTTACAGGGCTATGGCTACACCTTC. Its translation is CASSLQGYGYTF.

This clone was counted a few times. The V gene is TRBV7-2, the J gene TRBJ1-5; tentatively, D is TRBD1 (6 bases). CDR3 size: 13 residues. V dropped 6 bases and J dropped 7 bases, with 13 bases sitting between them. From germline, CDR1 is SGHTA and CDR2 FQGNSA. CDR3 DNA: TGTGCCAGCAGTCAGGGGTCTAAACAGCCCCAGCATTTT. Translated: CASSQGSKQPQHF.

The chain combines TRBV5-8 with TRBJ1-5; 9 positions match TRBD1. This CDR3 region has 16 residues. With 4 bases clipped from V and 5 bases from J, the junction kept 10 bases outside the gene matches. CDR1 is SGHTS, CDR2 YDEGEE, per germline. The CDR3 spells CASSPSRDRVHQPQHF. CDR3 nucleotides: TGTGCCAGCAGCCCGTCCCGGGACAGGGTCCATCAGCCCCAGCATTTT.

The rearrangement uses TRBV4-3 and TRBJ1-2, with D possibly TRBD1 on 5 matching bases. V lost 3 bases to trimming and J lost 8 bases, with 13 bases between them. The CDR3 is 13 amino acids. The germline V gene has CDR1 LGHNA and CDR2 YSLEER. The CDR3 sequence is CASSQAAGRGYTF. CDR3 sequence (DNA): TGCGCCAGCAGCCAGGCGGCAGGGCGAGGCTACACCTTC.

The chain links TRBV29-1 to TRBJ2-1; D is ambiguous. Germline loops: CDR1 SQVTM, CDR2 ANQGSEA. Trimming took 2 bases from V and 0 from J, leaving 8 bases between them. The CDR3 spans 14 residues. CDR3 coding DNA: TGCAGCGTTGAAATCCGGGTCTCCTACAATGAGCAGTTCTTC. Its protein product is CSVEIRVSYNEQFF.

The rearrangement links TRBV12-3 or TRBV12-4 to TRBJ2-4, with a possible D match to TRBD2 (6 bases). The CDR3 has 13 amino acids. Trimming shortened V by 3 bases and J by 8 bases, and 11 bases separated the two germline ends. CDR3 DNA sequence: TGTGCCAGCAGTTTCGGCAGGGAGGACATTCAGTACTTC. Translated: CASSFGREDIQYF.

This rearrangement joins TRBV6-5 to TRBJ2-6; 7 bases line up with TRBD1. J lost 0 bases, V lost 6 bases, and 2 bases had no gene match. This CDR3 is 15 amino acids long. Looked up from germline, CDR1 is MNHEY and CDR2 is SVGAGI. For the CDR3, the DNA is TGTGCCAGCAGCCACAGGGGCTCTGGGGCCAACGTCCTGACTTTC. Amino acid sequence: CASSHRGSGANVLTF.

This clone appeared many times. The rearrangement links TRBV30 to TRBJ1-2; TRBD1 agrees at 8 bases. In germline, CDR1 is GTSNPN, CDR2 SVGIG (reference sequence). This CDR3 contains 13 residues. The V and J ends lost 3 bases and 4 bases, in that order; junction bases with no gene match: 4. The CDR3 DNA reads as TGTGCCTGGAGCAGGGGGCCAACCTATGGCTACACCTTC. Translated, it gives CAWSRGPTYGYTF.

V gene TRBV7-2 combines with J gene TRBJ1-2, with D tentatively TRBD1 (5 bases). This CDR3 region has 14 residues. CDR1 is SGHTA, CDR2 FQGNSA, per germline. V shed 1 base and J shed 7 bases, with 13 bases lying between them. The CDR3 spells CASSLGGTRAGYTF. In DNA form, the CDR3 reads TGTGCCAGCAGCTTAGGCGGGACCCGTGCTGGCTACACCTTC.

The genes are TRBV18 and TRBJ1-2; D remains ambiguous. Germline-derived CDR1 and CDR2 are KGHSH and LQKENI. The ends were cut back, 3 bases at V and 0 bases at J, with 8 bases in the middle. This CDR3 is 14 amino acids long. CDR3 residues: CASSPGRANYGYTF. CDR3 nucleotide sequence: TGTGCCAGCTCACCGGGCAGAGCTAACTATGGCTACACCTTC.

The CDR3 spells CASSLGQAPNTEAFF. The CDR3 nucleotides are TGTGCCAGCAGCTTAGGTCAGGCGCCGAACACTGAAGCTTTCTTT. The chain joins TRBV7-2 to TRBJ1-1, with unresolved D. The CDR3 loop spans 15 amino acids. CDR1 SGHTA and CDR2 FQGNSA come from the germline V gene. Trimming pared 1 base from V and 1 base from J, leaving 10 bases between.

V usage is TRBV7-8 and J usage is TRBJ1-2; D possibly corresponds to TRBD1 (6 bases). V lost 4 bases and J 8 bases, leaving 20 bases between the germline ends. This CDR3 has 15 residues. CDR1 and CDR2 (germline): SGHVS, FQNEAQ. CDR3 residues: CASSSRDIPLEGYTF. CDR3 sequence (DNA): TGTGCCAGCAGCTCCCGGGACATCCCTTTGGAAGGCTACACCTTC.

The chain employs TRBV3-1 (or the pseudogene TRBV3-2) and TRBJ1-1; D is uncertain. Germline V gene lookup returns CDR1 LGHDT and CDR2 YNNKEL (reference sequence). With 4 bases removed from V and 3 bases from J, the gap between germline ends came to 15 bases. The CDR3 spans 15 residues. DNA for the CDR3: TGTGCCAGCAGCCGCAGTAGCACCGGATACACTGAAGCTTTCTTT. Translating it yields CASSRSSTGYTEAFF.

The chain couples TRBV4-1 to TRBJ2-1; D perhaps matches TRBD1 (5 bases). V was pared by 0 bases and J by 11 bases, with 11 bases between. The germline gives CDR1 MGHRA, CDR2 YSYEKL. The length of the CDR3 is 13 residues. In DNA form, the CDR3 reads TGCGCCAGCAGCCAAGATCAGGACATAAAGCAGTTCTTC. Protein sequence: CASSQDQDIKQFF.

This clone was recorded once. The chain couples TRBV21-1 to TRBJ2-1; the D segment call TRBD1 is taken from the table without a DNA check. TRBV21-1 is a recognized pseudogene. This CDR3 has 17 amino acids. CDR3 sequence (DNA): TGTGCCAGCAGCAAAGGGATGAACAGGGGGCGGTACAATGAGCAGTTCTTC. Protein product: CASSKGMNRGRYNEQFF.

The rearrangement joins TRBV5-1 to TRBJ2-4; 8 nucleotides match TRBD2. The CDR3 runs 20 residues. The germline CDR1 and CDR2 sequences are SGHRS and YFSETQ. With 4 bases clipped from V and 0 bases from J, the junction kept 18 bases outside the gene matches. For the CDR3, the DNA is TGCGCCAGCAGCACGACTAGCGCGGAGCCGGGCCTCCTAGCCAAAAACATTCAGTACTTC. Translated: CASSTTSAEPGLLAKNIQYF.

This clone was seen a handful of times. The genes are TRBV2 and TRBJ2-7, with a weak D call TRBD1 (5 bases). The V and J ends lost 5 bases and 3 bases respectively, with 8 bases between them. The germline CDR1 and CDR2 sequences are SNHLY and FYNNEI. CDR3 length: 12 amino acids. The CDR3 DNA follows: TGTGCCAGCAGTTTACAGGACTACGAGCAGTACTTC. This gives the protein CASSLQDYEQYF.

This clone was seen a single time. The CDR3 region is CASSNADRSNQPQHF. The CDR3 coding sequence is TGTGCCAGTAGTAACGCGGACAGGAGTAATCAGCCCCAGCATTTT. The J gene is TRBJ1-5, the V gene TRBV19, with 7 bases matching TRBD1. J lost 4 bases, V lost 4 bases, and 7 bases had no gene match. Germline lookup yields CDR1 LNHDA and CDR2 SQIVND (reference sequence). The CDR3 is made up of 15 amino acids.